This record looks at one T cell receptor (beta chain) sequence and its context. What it recognizes is unknown. Researchers attached unique molecular identifiers to individual cDNA molecules. TCRdb re-called the 5' RACE reads through MiXCR, storing one row per CDR3 protein. The sample includes about 80,000 distinct CDR3 sequences, 12% of them seen just once. Germline CDR1 and CDR2: SQVTM and ANQGSEA. The CDR3 has 14 amino acids. V lost 8 bases to trimming and J lost 2 bases, with 17 bases between them. The record originates from a study of early T cells in non-severe SARS-CoV-2 infection. Study-wide background: The authors sequenced bulk RNA from unsorted whole blood, leaving chains unpaired. General observations from the study: Private and CD4 specificities were missed by VDJdb matching, skewed to anti-spike CD8.

The sequence derives from an adult who was a healthcare worker with PCR-confirmed SARS-CoV-2 infection or an uninfected control (not recorded which). The donor label of this sample is uncertain. The material was whole blood, obtained at baseline. The chain uses TRBV29-1 and TRBJ2-3; D is perhaps TRBD1 or TRBD2 (6 bases each). In DNA form, the CDR3 reads TGCAGCCCGACGGAGGGACACAACACAGATACGCAGTATTTT. Protein product: CSPTEGHNTDTQYF.